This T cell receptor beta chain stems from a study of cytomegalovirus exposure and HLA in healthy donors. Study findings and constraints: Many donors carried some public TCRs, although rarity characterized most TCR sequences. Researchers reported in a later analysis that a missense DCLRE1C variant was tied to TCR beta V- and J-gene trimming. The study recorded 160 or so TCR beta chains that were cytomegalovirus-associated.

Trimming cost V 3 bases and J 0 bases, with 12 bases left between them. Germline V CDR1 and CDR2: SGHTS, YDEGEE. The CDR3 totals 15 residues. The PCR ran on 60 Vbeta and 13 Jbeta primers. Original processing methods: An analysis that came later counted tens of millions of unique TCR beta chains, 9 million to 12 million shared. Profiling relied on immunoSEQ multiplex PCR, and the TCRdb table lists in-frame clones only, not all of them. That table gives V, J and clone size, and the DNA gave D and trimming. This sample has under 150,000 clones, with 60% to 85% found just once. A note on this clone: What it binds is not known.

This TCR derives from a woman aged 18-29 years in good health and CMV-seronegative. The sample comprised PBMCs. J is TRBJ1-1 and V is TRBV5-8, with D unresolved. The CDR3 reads CASSSRVAMNTEAFF. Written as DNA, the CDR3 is TGTGCCAGCAGCTCTCGGGTCGCCATGAACACTGAAGCTTTCTTT.